Each of the 23 T cell receptor beta chains below was sequenced from the same sample in a study of T cell responses to AZD1222 COVID-19 vaccine. This table comes from immunoSEQ multiplex PCR, and its TCRdb copy is limited to in-frame clones, with some not included. In the table there are approximately 150,000 clones, 88% of which are singletons. The sequencing used peripheral blood, collected 28 days after the second dose of the MenACWY control vaccine. The receptors derive from an adult who received the MenACWY meningococcal vaccine as a control.

The chain has TRBV6-6 and TRBJ2-5; possibly TRBD1 or TRBD2 for D (5 bases each). Germline V lookup: CDR1 MNHNY, CDR2 SVGAGI (reference sequence). V was trimmed by 11 bases and J by 3 bases, leaving 16 bases between them. This CDR3 spans 13 amino acids. CDR3 region: CAGTRRGEETQYF. The CDR3 DNA is TGTGCCGGGACGAGACGGGGAGAAGAGACCCAGTACTTC.

This clone was seen once. V gene TRBV4-2 combines with J gene TRBJ1-1, with D unresolved. CDR3 length: 15 amino acids. Germline V gives CDR1 LGHNA, CDR2 YNFKEQ. Trimming stripped 0 bases from V and 1 base from J, with 9 bases between. The CDR3 is CASSQDVLGNTEAFF. The CDR3 coding sequence is TGTGCCAGCAGCCAAGATGTCCTCGGGAACACTGAAGCTTTCTTT.

The V call is TRBV11-1, the J call TRBJ2-2; no clear D. Trimming cost V 5 bases and J 5 bases, with 9 bases left between them. This CDR3 is built from 13 residues. Germline V gives CDR1 SGHAT, CDR2 FQDESV (reference sequence). Written as DNA, the CDR3 is TGTGCCAGCAGCCCCTTCTTTACCGGGGAGCTGTTTTTT. It is translated as CASSPFFTGELFF. The full variable domain, with the rest looked up from reference TRBV11-1 and TRBJ2-2, is EAEVAQSPRYKITEKSQAVAFWCDPISGHATLYWYRQILGQGPELLVQFQDESVVDDSQLPKDRFSAERLKGVDSTLKIQPAELGDSAMYLCASSPFFTGELFFGEGSRLTVL.

J is TRBJ2-3 and V is TRBV4-2, with TRBD2 identical over 8 bases. V lost 2 bases to trimming and J lost 3 bases; unmatched junction nucleotides: 4. The CDR3 runs 15 residues. Germline CDR1 and CDR2: LGHNA and YNFKEQ. The CDR3 reads CASSQQGGGTDTQYF. CDR3 DNA sequence: TGTGCCAGCAGCCAACAAGGCGGGGGGACAGATACGCAGTATTTT.

This clone was found a few times. This chain uses TRBV11-3 with TRBJ2-5; D might be TRBD1 (6 bases). Germline CDR1 SGHNT, CDR2 YENEEA. V was shortened by 2 bases and J by 5 bases, with 9 bases between the two germline ends. This CDR3 has 13 residues. The CDR3 is CASSLQGGETQYF. The CDR3 DNA follows: TGTGCCAGCAGCTTACAAGGGGGTGAGACCCAGTACTTC.

The chain uses TRBV2 and TRBJ2-3; D is perhaps TRBD1 or TRBD2 (6 bases each). Germline loops: CDR1 SNHLY, CDR2 FYNNEI. The germline V and J ends were trimmed by 0 bases and 10 bases, with 11 bases remaining between them. The CDR3 spans 13 residues. The CDR3 sequence is CASSEARGGAQYF. The CDR3 nucleotides are TGTGCCAGCAGTGAAGCCAGGGGCGGGGCGCAGTATTTT.

This chain links TRBV29-1 with TRBJ1-1; D not certain. V dropped 4 bases and J dropped 0 bases, with 12 bases sitting between them. Looked up from germline, CDR1 is SQVTM and CDR2 is ANQGSEA. This CDR3 is 14 amino acids long. The CDR3 bases are TGCAGCGTTGTCATCCAACCCATGAACACTGAAGCTTTCTTT. It translates to CSVVIQPMNTEAFF.

The gene calls are TRBV5-1 and TRBJ2-7; D unresolved. This CDR3 comprises 16 residues. Germline V gene data show CDR1 as SGHRS and CDR2 as YFSETQ. Trimming stripped 0 bases from V and 3 bases from J, with 16 bases between. CDR3 protein: CASSLGLVGNNYEQYF. The CDR3 DNA reads TGCGCCAGCAGCTTGGGGCTAGTGGGAAACAACTACGAGCAGTACTTC.

This rearrangement joins TRBV7-3 to TRBJ2-1, with TRBD2 identical over 7 bases. The CDR3 consists of 16 residues. Trimming cost V 3 bases and J 0 bases; bases outside gene matches: 5. Germline CDR1 SGHTA, CDR2 FQGTGA. The CDR3 loop reads CASSFVGGSSYNEQFF. The CDR3 DNA reads TGTGCCAGCAGCTTTGTAGGCGGGAGCTCCTACAATGAGCAGTTCTTC. The variable domain in full, completed from reference TRBV7-3 and TRBJ2-1, reads GAGVSQTPSNKVTEKGKYVELRCDPISGHTALYWYRQSLGQGPEFLIYFQGTGAADDSGLPNDRFFAVRPEGSVSTLKIQRTERGDSAVYLCASSFVGGSSYNEQFFGPGTRLTVL.

CDR3 sequence: CASSQMNTEAFF. CDR3 coding DNA: TGTGCCAGCAGCCAGATGAACACTGAAGCTTTCTTT. The chain combines TRBV7-2 with TRBJ1-1; D is ambiguous. From germline, CDR1 is SGHTA and CDR2 FQGNSA. The CDR3 extends over 12 amino acids. Trimming removed 5 bases at V and 0 bases at J, with 4 bases between. Together with reference TRBV7-2 and TRBJ1-1, the CDR3 gives the full variable domain: GAGVSQSPSNKVTEKGKDVELRCDPISGHTALYWYRQSLGQGLEFLIYFQGNSAPDKSGLPSDRFSAERTGGSVSTLTIQRTQQEDSAVYLCASSQMNTEAFFGQGTRLTVV.

The chain couples TRBV6-1 to TRBJ1-3; no clear D gene. This CDR3 contains 15 residues. Germline V gene data show CDR1 as MNHNS and CDR2 as SASEGT. The V end was cut by 2 bases, the J end by 4 bases, with 12 bases between. The CDR3 sequence: CASSETARRGNTIYF. The CDR3 DNA reads TGTGCCAGCAGTGAAACGGCCCGAAGGGGAAACACCATATATTTT.

The rearrangement uses TRBV6-2 or TRBV6-3 and TRBJ1-1; D unclear. V was pared by 6 bases and J by 1 base, with 6 bases between. The CDR3 is 12 residues long. Germline CDR1 reads MNHEY; CDR2 reads SVGEGT. The CDR3 reads CASSRTNTEAFF. CDR3 bases: TGTGCCAGCAGCCGCACGAACACTGAAGCTTTCTTT.

V usage is TRBV28 and J usage is TRBJ1-2, with 9 nucleotides matching TRBD1. Trimming took 5 bases from V and 2 from J; bases not matched to a gene: 9. Germline V gene sequence: CDR1 MDHEN, CDR2 SYDVKM. The CDR3 loop spans 16 amino acids. The CDR3 sequence is CASSPFRGQGNYGYTF. The CDR3 coding sequence is TGTGCCAGCAGTCCCTTTCGTGGACAGGGGAACTATGGCTACACCTTC.

This chain connects TRBV19 to TRBJ1-5, with D hard to call. V lost 8 bases to trimming and J lost 5 bases, with 13 bases between them. Germline V lookup: CDR1 LNHDA, CDR2 SQIVND (reference sequence). The CDR3 is 13 residues long. The CDR3 coding sequence is TGTGCCAGTGGCTTAGGGCACGATCAGCCCCAGCATTTT. This codes for CASGLGHDQPQHF. The full variable domain, rest sourced from reference TRBV19 and TRBJ1-5, is DGGITQSPKYLFRKEGQNVTLSCEQNLNHDAMYWYRQDPGQGLRLIYYSQIVNDFQKGDIAEGYSVSREKKESFPLTVTSAQKNPTAFYLCASGLGHDQPQHFGDGTRLSIL.

V and J are TRBV9 and TRBJ1-5; no clear D. CDR1 SGDLS and CDR2 YYNGEE come from the germline V gene. The CDR3 totals 13 residues. V was shortened by 0 bases and J by 7 bases, with 8 bases between the two germline ends. This chain's CDR3 is CASSVAGGQPQHF. The DNA for the CDR3 is TGTGCCAGCAGCGTAGCGGGCGGGCAGCCCCAGCATTTT.

The rearrangement joins TRBV5-4 to TRBJ2-7, with 11 nucleotides matching TRBD2. The V gene end was trimmed by 0 bases and the J gene end by 7 bases; junction bases not matched to a gene: 9. Germline V gene data show CDR1 as SGHNT and CDR2 as YYREEE (reference sequence). The CDR3 has 16 amino acids. The CDR3 nucleotides read TGTGCCAGCAGCTTGGATGGTAGCGGGGGGGCAGGGGAGCAGTACTTC. Translated: CASSLDGSGGAGEQYF. Using reference TRBV5-4 and TRBJ2-7 for the parts outside the CDR3, the full variable domain is ETGVTQSPTHLIKTRGQQVTLRCSSQSGHNTVSWYQQALGQGPQFIFQYYREEENGRGNFPPRFSGLQFPNYSSELNVNALELDDSALYLCASSLDGSGGAGEQYFGPGTRLTVT.

The chain has TRBV2 and TRBJ1-1; 7 nucleotides match TRBD1. Germline V gene sequence: CDR1 SNHLY, CDR2 FYNNEI. The CDR3 runs 13 residues. With 7 bases clipped from V and 4 bases from J, the junction kept 6 bases outside the gene matches. The DNA of the CDR3 is TGTGCCAGCACAGGACAGGATGGCACTGAAGCTTTCTTT. It specifies CASTGQDGTEAFF.

This chain joins TRBV7-3 and TRBJ2-1, with TRBD2 matching 8 bases. J lost 8 bases, V lost 2 bases, and 11 bases had no gene match. Looked up from germline, CDR1 is SGHTA and CDR2 is FQGTGA. The CDR3 sequence is 16 residues long. The CDR3 DNA sequence: TGTGCCAGCAGCTTATTCCTGAGCGGGAGTTGCTATGAGCAGTTCTTC. Its protein product is CASSLFLSGSCYEQFF.

The V gene is TRBV7-9, the J gene TRBJ2-1; 9 bases fit TRBD2. The CDR3 loop spans 16 amino acids. Germline values: CDR1 SEHNR, CDR2 FQNEAQ (reference sequence). J lost 5 bases, V lost 3 bases, and 8 bases had no gene match. CDR3 DNA: TGTGCCAGCAGCTTGGGATCAGCGGGGGGCCACAATGAGCAGTTCTTC. It translates to CASSLGSAGGHNEQFF.

V and J are TRBV18 and TRBJ1-5; 9 bases line up with TRBD1. This CDR3 is built from 14 residues. The germline gives CDR1 KGHSH, CDR2 LQKENI. Trimming removed 6 bases from V and 7 bases from J; junction bases left unmatched: 7. The CDR3 protein is CASSRTGERQPQHF. The CDR3 DNA sequence: TGTGCCAGCTCGCGGACAGGGGAGCGGCAGCCCCAGCATTTT.

The table lists this clone with a count of one. The gene calls are TRBV7-6 and TRBJ2-1; unclear D gene. The CDR3 has 12 residues. From germline, CDR1 is SGHVS and CDR2 FNYEAQ. V lost 4 bases to trimming and J lost 5 bases, with 6 bases between them. Here the CDR3 reads CASSWGNNEQFF. CDR3 coding DNA: TGTGCCAGCAGCTGGGGTAACAATGAGCAGTTCTTC.

Remarks on this clone: Additional DNA sequences in this sample encode the identical CDR3. V and J are TRBV5-4 and TRBJ1-1, with a possible D match to TRBD1 (6 bases). V lost 0 bases, J lost 3 bases, and 6 bases lay in between. The CDR3 totals 13 residues. CDR1 SGHNT and CDR2 YYREEE come from the germline V gene (reference sequence). The CDR3 region has the DNA TGTGCCAGCAGCTTGGACAGGGACACTGAAGCTTTCTTT. Translation gives CASSLDRDTEAFF. The complete variable domain, with remaining parts taken from reference TRBV5-4 and TRBJ1-1, reads ETGVTQSPTHLIKTRGQQVTLRCSSQSGHNTVSWYQQALGQGPQFIFQYYREEENGRGNFPPRFSGLQFPNYSSELNVNALELDDSALYLCASSLDRDTEAFFGQGTRLTVV.

V is TRBV19 and J is TRBJ2-3; 9 nucleotides match TRBD1. The CDR3 is 14 amino acids. Germline CDR1 and CDR2: LNHDA and SQIVND (reference sequence). The V and J ends lost 7 bases and 4 bases, in that order; junction bases with no gene match: 6. The CDR3 reads CASKGDRAADTQYF. The CDR3 DNA sequence: TGTGCCAGTAAAGGGGACAGGGCGGCAGATACGCAGTATTTT.